These 7 T cell receptor beta chains were all obtained from the same sample, sequenced in a study of T cells after yellow fever vaccination. TCRdb itself ran the 5' RACE reads through MiXCR, one entry per CDR3 protein. The profile covers under 400,000 distinct CDR3 sequences, with under 15% appearing a single time and 3.2% taken by the ten largest. Specimen: CD4+ T cells sorted from PBMCs, collected 15 days after the yellow fever booster vaccination. These receptors were collected from a man aged 18 to 29 who received the YFV17D yellow fever vaccine.

The chain employs TRBV7-6 and TRBJ2-3; 8 positions agree with TRBD1. This CDR3 is 15 amino acids long. Germline lookup yields CDR1 SGHVS and CDR2 FNYEAQ. The ends lost 5 bases at V and 2 bases at J; junction bases unmatched: 6. For the CDR3, the DNA is TGTGCCAGCAGCCTAAGACAGGGGTACACAGATACGCAGTATTTT. This encodes CASSLRQGYTDTQYF.

This clonotype was seen only a few times. The chain is built from TRBV6-5 and TRBJ2-3, with D tentatively TRBD2 (5 bases). V gave up 8 bases and J gave up 3 bases, with 12 bases separating them. Germline CDR1 and CDR2: MNHEY and SVGAGI. The length of the CDR3 is 13 residues. CDR3 sequence reads: CASAPPGTDTQYF. For the CDR3, the DNA is TGTGCCAGCGCTCCCCCGGGAACAGATACGCAGTATTTT.

This clonotype has only a few counts. The chain carries TRBV29-1 and TRBJ1-5, with D perhaps matching TRBD1 (5 bases). The V gene lost 1 base and the J gene lost 4 bases, with 8 bases spanning the gap. The CDR3 length is 13 residues. Germline V gene lookup returns CDR1 SQVTM and CDR2 ANQGSEA. CDR3: CSVEAGRNQPQHF. CDR3 DNA sequence: TGCAGCGTTGAAGCGGGACGGAATCAGCCCCAGCATTTT.

This chain links TRBV4-3 with TRBJ1-4; D is unclear. In germline, CDR1 is LGHNA, CDR2 YSLEER. The CDR3 has 15 amino acids. V lost 0 bases and J 4 bases, leaving 9 bases between the germline ends. CDR3 loop: CASSQEGRINEKLFF. CDR3 coding DNA: TGCGCCAGCAGCCAAGAAGGTCGAATTAATGAAAAACTGTTTTTT.

The chain uses TRBV5-1 and TRBJ2-3; TRBD1 is a possible D gene (6 bases). Trimming took off 0 bases at V and 2 bases at J, with 13 bases between the two ends. The CDR3 covers 16 residues. Looked up from germline, CDR1 is SGHRS and CDR2 is YFSETQ. CDR3 nucleotides: TGCGCCAGCAGCTTGGTCCGGGACAAAAACACAGATACGCAGTATTTT. It translates to CASSLVRDKNTDTQYF.

This clonotype was detected only a few times. CDR3 DNA sequence: TGTGCCAGCAGCCACTTAAGGACAGGGTCCTATGGCTACACCTTC. This gives the protein CASSHLRTGSYGYTF. The genes are TRBV4-2 and TRBJ1-2, with TRBD1 matching 8 bases. Germline V gene sequence: CDR1 LGHNA, CDR2 YNFKEQ. The CDR3 has 15 amino acids. With 3 bases clipped from V and 4 bases from J, the junction kept 7 bases outside the gene matches.

V is TRBV5-8 and J is TRBJ1-2; D might be TRBD1 (5 bases). This CDR3 comprises 14 residues. Germline V gene data show CDR1 as SGHTS and CDR2 as YDEGEE. Trimming took off 4 bases at V and 3 bases at J, with 13 bases between the two ends. The CDR3 here is CASSTLGRDYGYTF. The CDR3, as DNA: TGTGCCAGCAGCACCCTGGGACGGGACTATGGCTACACCTTC.